Below are 9 T cell receptor beta chains sequenced from a single sample in a study of blood T cells in healthy people across ages. A second roughly 6 to 12 cycle PCR used barcoded and J-beta primers. TCRdb analysed the 5' RACE reads with MiXCR anew, one entry per CDR3 protein. The repertoire has about 800,000 distinct CDR3 sequences, 35% to 50% of them found once; the top ten carry about a sixth. Sequenced material: blood. Receptors originate from an elderly man in good health.

This sequence joins TRBV27 and TRBJ2-3; 8 positions agree with TRBD2. V dropped 3 bases and J dropped 7; count of bases not matched to a gene: 9. The CDR3 sequence is 15 residues long. Germline V gives CDR1 MNHEY, CDR2 SMNVEV (reference sequence). This CDR3 reads CASSFLPGGPYTQYF. The DNA of the CDR3 is TGTGCCAGCAGTTTTCTGCCGGGAGGGCCTTATACGCAGTATTTT.

The genes are TRBV25-1 and TRBJ2-3, with TRBD2 matching over 11 bases. Germline V lookup: CDR1 MGHDK, CDR2 SYGVNS. CDR3 length: 16 residues. V lost 4 bases, J lost 2 bases, and 5 bases stayed unmatched. The chain's CDR3 is CASSATSGSDTDTQYF. CDR3 DNA sequence: TGTGCCAGCAGTGCCACTAGCGGGAGTGACACAGATACGCAGTATTTT. The entire variable domain, with the rest obtained from reference TRBV25-1 and TRBJ2-3, is as follows: EADIYQTPRYLVIGTGKKITLECSQTMGHDKMYWYQQDPGMELHLIHYSYGVNSTEKGDLSSESTVSRIRTEHFPLTLESARPSHTSQYLCASSATSGSDTDTQYFGPGTRLTVL.

The chain uses TRBV20-1 and TRBJ2-2; D is unclear. The CDR3 totals 12 residues. CDR1 is DFQATT, CDR2 SNEGSKA, per germline (reference sequence). V gave up 4 bases and J gave up 2 bases, with 5 bases separating them. The CDR3 DNA reads TGCAGTGCTAACTCCAACACCGGGGAGCTGTTTTTT. Amino acid sequence: CSANSNTGELFF.

On this clonotype: A much larger clone lies one base from this, so it may be a read error. The chain carries TRBV29-1 and TRBJ2-5; D is tentatively TRBD1 or TRBD2 (6 bases each). Per the germline V gene, CDR1 is SQVTM and CDR2 is ANQGSEA. CDR3 length: 12 residues. V was shortened by 4 bases and J by 9 bases, with 15 bases between the two germline ends. The CDR3 loop reads CSVGDRWGAQYF. The CDR3 region has the DNA TGCAGCGTTGGAGACAGGTGGGGGGCCCAGTACTTC.

This clonotype was seen more than once but under ten times. The V and J genes are TRBV2 and TRBJ2-1, with 8 bases fitting TRBD2. Germline values: CDR1 SNHLY, CDR2 FYNNEI. CDR3 length equals 14 residues. The ends lost 4 bases at V and 4 bases at J; junction bases unmatched: 3. CDR3 sequence reads: CASSVREGYNEQFF. CDR3 DNA sequence: TGTGCCAGCAGTGTCCGGGAGGGATACAATGAGCAGTTCTTC. The full variable domain, its missing parts supplied by reference TRBV2 and TRBJ2-1, is EPEVTQTPSHQVTQMGQEVILRCVPISNHLYFYWYRQILGQKVEFLVSFYNNEISEKSEIFDDQFSVERPDGSNFTLKIRSTKLEDSAMYFCASSVREGYNEQFFGPGTRLTVL.

V usage is TRBV15 and J usage is TRBJ2-4, with D tentatively TRBD1 or TRBD2 (7 bases each). This CDR3 comprises 19 residues. The V gene's germline CDR1 is LNHNV and CDR2 YYDKDF (reference sequence). Deletions cut 0 bases from V and 9 bases from J, with 27 bases between. Written as DNA, the CDR3 is TGTGCCACCAGCAGAGATACAGGGGAGGGTTATGATGGTCTTAGCATTCAGTACTTC. This translates into CATSRDTGEGYDGLSIQYF.

The chain links TRBV9 to TRBJ2-2; the D is unclear. Germline V gives CDR1 SGDLS, CDR2 YYNGEE. The ends were cut back, 0 bases at V and 6 bases at J, with 6 bases in the middle. The CDR3 totals 13 residues. The CDR3 reads CASSVVLAGELFF. DNA for the CDR3: TGTGCCAGCAGCGTAGTGCTGGCCGGGGAGCTGTTTTTT. Full variable domain (outside the CDR3, taken from reference TRBV9 and TRBJ2-2): DSGVTQTPKHLITATGQRVTLRCSPRSGDLSVYWYQQSLDQGLQFLIQYYNGEERAKGNILERFSAQQFPDLHSELNLSSLELGDSALYFCASSVVLAGELFFGEGSRLTVL.

The CDR3 here is CASSQTSTGVQETQYF. CDR3 bases: TGTGCCAGCAGCCAGACCTCCACCGGGGTACAAGAGACCCAGTACTTC. This chain links TRBV3-1 with TRBJ2-5; TRBD2 might be the D (5 bases). The CDR3 length is 16 residues. Germline V lookup: CDR1 LGHDT, CDR2 YNNKEL (reference sequence). Trimming shortened V by 3 bases and J by 2 bases, and 16 bases separated the two germline ends.

This chain connects TRBV12-3 or TRBV12-4 to TRBJ1-1; D gene ambiguous. The CDR3 extends over 15 amino acids. The V gene lost 3 bases and the J gene lost 0 bases, with 11 bases spanning the gap. CDR3 coding DNA: TGTGCCAGCAGTTTTGTGCTGGGATTGAACACTGAAGCTTTCTTT. It encodes CASSFVLGLNTEAFF.